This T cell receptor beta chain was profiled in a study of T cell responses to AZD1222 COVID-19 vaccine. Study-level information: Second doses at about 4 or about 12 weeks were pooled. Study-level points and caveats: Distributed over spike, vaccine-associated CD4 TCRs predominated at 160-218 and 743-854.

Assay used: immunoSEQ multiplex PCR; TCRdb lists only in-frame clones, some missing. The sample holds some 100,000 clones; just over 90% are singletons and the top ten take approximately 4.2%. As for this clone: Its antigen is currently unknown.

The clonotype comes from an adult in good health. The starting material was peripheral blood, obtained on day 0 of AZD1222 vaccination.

CDR3 DNA sequence: TGTGCCAGCAGCAGGGGGCTTTCACCCCTCCACTTT. Translation: CASSRGLSPLHF. V is TRBV12-3 or TRBV12-4 and J is TRBJ1-6; 8 bases line up with TRBD1. V dropped 6 bases and J dropped 9; count of bases not matched to a gene: 1. The CDR3 runs to 12 residues.